One sample yielded the 10 T cell receptor beta chains listed below, sequenced in a study of blood T cell repertoires in COVID-19. Method: immunoSEQ multiplex PCR; TCRdb's copy keeps in-frame clones and lacks some. The repertoire includes about 480,000 clones, 85% to 90% of them detected once, and 0.75% to 0.9% sits in the top ten. Sequencing was done on a sample of peripheral blood. The receptor set was obtained from a man between 18 and 29 years old with COVID-19, enrolled during active disease.

This chain uses TRBV28 with TRBJ2-4, with 7 bases lining up with TRBD1. Germline assignment: CDR1 MDHEN and CDR2 SYDVKM. Trimming took 6 bases from V and 9 from J; bases not matched to a gene: 5. CDR3 length: 12 amino acids. CDR3 DNA: TGTGCCAGCAGCCGACAGGGTGGCATTCAGTACTTC. Translating it yields CASSRQGGIQYF.

The CDR3 nucleotides read TGTGCCAGCAGCTTGGGGACAGCCTCTGGAAACACCATATATTTT. Amino acids: CASSLGTASGNTIYF. The gene calls are TRBV5-8 and TRBJ1-3; tentatively, D is TRBD1 (6 bases). The V end was cut by 0 bases, the J end by 0 bases, with 7 bases between. CDR3 length: 15 residues. CDR1 is SGHTS, CDR2 YDEGEE, per germline. Using reference TRBV5-8 and TRBJ1-3 for the parts outside the CDR3, the full variable domain is EAGVTQSPTHLIKTRGQQATLRCSPISGHTSVYWYQQALGLGLQFLLWYDEGEERNRGNFPPRFSGRQFPNYSSELNVNALELEDSALYLCASSLGTASGNTIYFGEGSWLTVV.

The genes are TRBV6-5 and TRBJ2-3; 9 nucleotides agree with TRBD1. CDR3 length equals 14 residues. The V and J ends lost 9 bases and 6 bases, in that order; junction bases with no gene match: 10. Germline CDR1 MNHEY, CDR2 SVGAGI. This chain's CDR3 is CASLTGGVSDTQYF. The CDR3 DNA is TGTGCCAGTCTTACAGGGGGCGTTTCTGATACGCAGTATTTT.

J is TRBJ2-5 and V is TRBV2; perhaps TRBD2 as D (5 bases). In germline, CDR1 is SNHLY, CDR2 FYNNEI. V was pared by 4 bases and J by 0 bases, with 6 bases between. The CDR3 is 13 residues long. The CDR3 DNA reads as TGTGCCAGCAGTGGGGAGAACCAAGAGACCCAGTACTTC. It codes for CASSGENQETQYF.

CDR3 nucleotide sequence: TGTGCCAGTAGTGACAGGACGGACTATGGCTACACCTTC. Amino acid sequence: CASSDRTDYGYTF. The chain carries TRBV19 and TRBJ1-2; weak D call: TRBD1 (6 bases). The CDR3 consists of 13 residues. Germline V gene lookup returns CDR1 LNHDA and CDR2 SQIVND (reference sequence). V was clipped by 5 bases and J by 3 bases, with 10 bases between them.

This chain connects TRBV27 to TRBJ1-2; TRBD1 might be the D (5 bases). V lost 7 bases to trimming and J lost 4 bases, with 16 bases between them. The CDR3 consists of 14 residues. The germline V gene has CDR1 MNHEY and CDR2 SMNVEV (reference sequence). CDR3 nucleotide sequence: TGTGCCAGCACCCTGTCGGGAGGGACCTATGGCTACACCTTC. Amino acids: CASTLSGGTYGYTF.

This rearrangement joins TRBV5-1 to TRBJ2-7; perhaps TRBD2 as D (5 bases). V lost 3 bases and J 5 bases, leaving 18 bases between the germline ends. Germline V gene sequence: CDR1 SGHRS, CDR2 YFSETQ. The CDR3 is 15 residues long. The CDR3 DNA reads TGCGCCAGCAGCTCGGGGTCCTCTGTACTAGACGAGCAGTACTTC. As protein: CASSSGSSVLDEQYF.

The chain recombines TRBV7-8 with TRBJ1-5; TRBD1 matches at 8 bases. The V and J ends lost 5 bases and 7 bases, in that order; junction bases with no gene match: 10. The germline gives CDR1 SGHVS, CDR2 FQNEAQ. This CDR3 has 15 residues. The CDR3 reads CASSILAGGIQPQHF. The CDR3 DNA follows: TGTGCCAGCAGCATACTCGCAGGGGGCATCCAGCCCCAGCATTTT. Full variable domain (outside the CDR3, taken from reference TRBV7-8 and TRBJ1-5): GAGVSQSPRYKVAKRGQDVALRCDPISGHVSLFWYQQALGQGPEFLTYFQNEAQLDKSGLPSDRFFAERPEGSVSTLKIQRTQQEDSAVYLCASSILAGGIQPQHFGDGTRLSIL.

The genes are TRBV3-1 (or the pseudogene TRBV3-2) and TRBJ1-5, with no clear D. The CDR3 has 15 amino acids. Germline V lookup: CDR1 LGHDT, CDR2 YNNKEL (reference sequence). V lost 0 bases, J lost 9 bases, and 15 bases lay in between. In nucleotides, the CDR3 is TGTGCCAGCAGCCAAGAGGCGCGGGGTAACGGGCCCCAGCATTTT. Its protein product is CASSQEARGNGPQHF.

This clone was observed a handful of times. CDR3 amino acids: CASSEAGGWGEKLFF. CDR3 in DNA: TGTGCCAGCAGTGAAGCAGGGGGCTGGGGTGAAAAACTGTTTTTT. The genes are TRBV25-1 and TRBJ1-4; 8 nucleotides match TRBD1. Germline V gene lookup returns CDR1 MGHDK and CDR2 SYGVNS. The ends lost 2 bases at V and 7 bases at J; junction bases unmatched: 6. This CDR3 comprises 15 residues.